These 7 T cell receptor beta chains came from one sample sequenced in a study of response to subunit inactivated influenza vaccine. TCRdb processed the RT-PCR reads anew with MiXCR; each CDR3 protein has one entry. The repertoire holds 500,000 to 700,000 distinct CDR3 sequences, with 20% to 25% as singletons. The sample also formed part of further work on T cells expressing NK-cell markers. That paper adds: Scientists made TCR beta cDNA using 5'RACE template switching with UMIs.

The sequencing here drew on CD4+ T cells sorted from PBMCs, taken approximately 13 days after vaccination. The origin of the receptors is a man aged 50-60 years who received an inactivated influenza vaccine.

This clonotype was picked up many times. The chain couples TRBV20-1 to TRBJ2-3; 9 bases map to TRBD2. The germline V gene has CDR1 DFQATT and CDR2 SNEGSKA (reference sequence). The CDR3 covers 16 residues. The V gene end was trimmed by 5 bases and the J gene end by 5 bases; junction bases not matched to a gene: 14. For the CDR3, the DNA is TGCAGTGCTCGGCCCCTGGCGGGGGGGCATAAAGATACGCAGTATTTT. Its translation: CSARPLAGGHKDTQYF.

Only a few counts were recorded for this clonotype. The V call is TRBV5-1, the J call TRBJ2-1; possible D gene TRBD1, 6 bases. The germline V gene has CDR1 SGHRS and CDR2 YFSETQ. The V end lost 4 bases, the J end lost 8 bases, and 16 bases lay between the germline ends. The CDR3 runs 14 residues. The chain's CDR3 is CASSQRTVADEQFF. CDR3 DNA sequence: TGCGCCAGCAGCCAACGGACAGTGGCCGATGAGCAGTTCTTC. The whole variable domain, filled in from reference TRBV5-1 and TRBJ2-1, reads KAGVTQTPRYLIKTRGQQVTLSCSPISGHRSVSWYQQTPGQGLQFLFEYFSETQRNKGNFPGRFSGRQFSNSRSEMNVSTLELGDSALYLCASSQRTVADEQFFGPGTRLTVL.

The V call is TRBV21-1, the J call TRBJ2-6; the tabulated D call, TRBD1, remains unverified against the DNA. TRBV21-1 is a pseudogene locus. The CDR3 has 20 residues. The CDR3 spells CASSFQVARGHSSGANVLTF. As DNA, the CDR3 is TGTGCCAGCAGCTTCCAAGTGGCCAGGGGGCATAGCTCTGGGGCCAACGTCCTGACTTTC.

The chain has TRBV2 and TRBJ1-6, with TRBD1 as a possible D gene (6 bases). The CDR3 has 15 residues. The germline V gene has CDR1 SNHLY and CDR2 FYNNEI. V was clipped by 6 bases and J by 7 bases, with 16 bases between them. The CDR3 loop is CASRGSTGSNSPLHF. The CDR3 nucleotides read TGTGCCAGCAGGGGTAGTACAGGGAGCAATTCACCCCTCCACTTT.

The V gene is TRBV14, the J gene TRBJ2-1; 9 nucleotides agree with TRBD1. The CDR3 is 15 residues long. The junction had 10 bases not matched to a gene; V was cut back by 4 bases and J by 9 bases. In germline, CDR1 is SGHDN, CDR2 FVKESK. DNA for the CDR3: TGTGCCAGCAGCCTGGGCGGACAGGGGTTCGGTGAGCAGTTCTTC. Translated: CASSLGGQGFGEQFF.

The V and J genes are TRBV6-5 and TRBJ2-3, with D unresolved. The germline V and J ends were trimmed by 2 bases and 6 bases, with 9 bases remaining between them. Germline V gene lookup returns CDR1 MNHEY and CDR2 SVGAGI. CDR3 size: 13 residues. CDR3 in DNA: TGTGCCAGCAGTTACCCATCCTCGGATACGCAGTATTTT. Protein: CASSYPSSDTQYF.

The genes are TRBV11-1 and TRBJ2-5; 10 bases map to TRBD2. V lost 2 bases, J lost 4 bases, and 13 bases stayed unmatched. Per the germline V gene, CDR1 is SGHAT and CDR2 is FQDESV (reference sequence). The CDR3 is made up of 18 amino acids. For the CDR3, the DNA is TGTGCCAGCAGCTTATCGCTAGCGGGAGTAATTTTTGGAGAGACCCAGTACTTC. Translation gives CASSLSLAGVIFGETQYF.